In this sample, the clone carrying this T cell receptor (beta chain) turned up many times. Its target is unknown. This specimen belongs to a study of regulatory T cells in long-lasting Graves disease. V lost 6 bases and J lost 0, with 8 bases in between. CDR3 length equals 13 residues. CDR1 is LGHNT, CDR2 FRNRAP, per germline. Study conclusions and caveats: Newly diagnosed Graves' patients exceeded persistent ones in TCR diversity.

The time point is: newly diagnosed GD, antithyroid drugs for less than 3 months. PBMC-derived RNA was used for the TCR library. The peripheral blood volume drawn was roughly 8.7 milliliters, and it was collected into EDTA tubes. In building TCR beta libraries, iRepertoire HTBI primers were used together with Arm-PCR of CDR3 regions. As handled by the study authors: Samples collectively showed 60 to 75 TRBV and approximately 13 TRBJ segments. Via MiXCR, TCRdb re-called the multiplex PCR reads, giving one row per CDR3 protein. For this entry, the V and J calls and clone size follow TCRdb and not the study's own pipeline. The sample holds about 540,000 distinct CDR3 sequences, roughly 12% seen once. The same specimen was also included in a second study, on T cells in Graves' hyperthyroidism and ophthalmopathy. That source reports: The HTBI primer set served for first-round RT-PCR of the TCR CDR3.

The rearrangement uses TRBV12-5 and TRBJ1-1; no clear D gene. The clonotype was recovered from a man aged 25-45 years with Graves disease. The material sequenced was peripheral blood mononuclear cells (PBMCs), taken at new diagnosis, from a patient treated with antithyroid drugs. The DNA of the CDR3 is TGTGCTAGTGGCGGGAGGATGAACACTGAAGCTTTCTTT. Translation: CASGGRMNTEAFF.